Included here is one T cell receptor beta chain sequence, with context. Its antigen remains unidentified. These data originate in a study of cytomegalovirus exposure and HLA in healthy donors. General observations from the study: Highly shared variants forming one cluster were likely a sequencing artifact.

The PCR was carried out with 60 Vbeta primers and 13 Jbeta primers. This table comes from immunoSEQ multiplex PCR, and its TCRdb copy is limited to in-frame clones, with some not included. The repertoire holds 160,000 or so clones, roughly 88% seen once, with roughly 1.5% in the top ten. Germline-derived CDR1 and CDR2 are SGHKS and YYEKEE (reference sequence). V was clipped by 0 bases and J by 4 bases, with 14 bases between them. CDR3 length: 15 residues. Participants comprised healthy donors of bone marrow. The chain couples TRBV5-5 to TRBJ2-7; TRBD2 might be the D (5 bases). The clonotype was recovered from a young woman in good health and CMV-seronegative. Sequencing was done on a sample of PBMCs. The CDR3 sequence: CASSLVARGLYEQYF. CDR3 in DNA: TGTGCCAGCAGCTTGGTAGCTCGGGGTCTTTACGAGCAGTACTTC.